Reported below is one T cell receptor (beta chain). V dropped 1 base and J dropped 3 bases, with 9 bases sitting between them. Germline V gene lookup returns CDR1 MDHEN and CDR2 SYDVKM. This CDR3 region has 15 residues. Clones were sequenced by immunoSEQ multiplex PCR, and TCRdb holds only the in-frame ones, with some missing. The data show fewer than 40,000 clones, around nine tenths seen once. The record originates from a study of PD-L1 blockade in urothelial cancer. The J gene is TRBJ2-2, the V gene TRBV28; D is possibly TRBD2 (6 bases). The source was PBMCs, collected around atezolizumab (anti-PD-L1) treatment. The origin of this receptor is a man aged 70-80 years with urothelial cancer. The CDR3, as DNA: TGTGCCAGCAGTTTATCCGGGAGAGACACCGGGGAGCTGTTTTTT. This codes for CASSLSGRDTGELFF.